Below, one T cell receptor beta chain is given with its context. Its antigen is still unknown. The data originate from a study of T cells in narcolepsy. Assay: immunoSEQ multiplex PCR; the TCRdb copy retains only in-frame clones and omits some. The repertoire holds around 25,000 clones, with roughly 80% as singletons. Whole-study results and caveats: Reportedly, autoreactive clonotypes were serially detected in patients' blood but not controls'.

Sequenced sample: CD45RA- memory CD4+ T cells from PBMCs. The clonotype was recovered from a human donor with narcolepsy.

Here the CDR3 DNA reads TGTGCCAGCAGCGTGGGATTTGATGAGCAGTTCTTC. The encoded protein is CASSVGFDEQFF. This chain uses TRBV28 with TRBJ2-1; no clear D gene. Between the trimmed V and J ends, which lost 6 bases and 8 bases, there was a span of 11 bases. In germline, CDR1 is MDHEN, CDR2 SYDVKM. The CDR3 length is 12 residues.